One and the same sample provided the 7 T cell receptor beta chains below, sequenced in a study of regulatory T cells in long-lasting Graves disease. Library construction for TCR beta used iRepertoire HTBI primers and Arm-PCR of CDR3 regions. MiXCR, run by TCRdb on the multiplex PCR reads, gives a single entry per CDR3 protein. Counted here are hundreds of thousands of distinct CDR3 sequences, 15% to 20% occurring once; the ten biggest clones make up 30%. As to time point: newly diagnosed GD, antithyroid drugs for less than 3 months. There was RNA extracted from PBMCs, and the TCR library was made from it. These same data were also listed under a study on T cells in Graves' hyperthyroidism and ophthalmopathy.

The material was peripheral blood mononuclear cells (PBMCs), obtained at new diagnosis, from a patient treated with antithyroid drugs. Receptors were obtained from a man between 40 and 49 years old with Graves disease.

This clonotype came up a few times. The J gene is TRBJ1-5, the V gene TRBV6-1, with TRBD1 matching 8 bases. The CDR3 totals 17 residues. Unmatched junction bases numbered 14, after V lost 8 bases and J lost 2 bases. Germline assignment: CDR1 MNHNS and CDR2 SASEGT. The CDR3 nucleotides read TGTGCCAGCGAAACTGGGACAGGACTCACTGGCAATCAGCCCCAGCATTTT. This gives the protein CASETGTGLTGNQPQHF.

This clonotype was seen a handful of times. For the CDR3, the DNA is TGCAGTGCTAGGCCCCCTAGCGGGGGACAAGAGACCCAGTACTTC. Translated: CSARPPSGGQETQYF. The chain joins TRBV20-1 to TRBJ2-5; 10 bases are shared with TRBD2. Germline CDR1 reads DFQATT; CDR2 reads SNEGSKA (reference sequence). The J segment lost 2 bases and the V segment lost 3 bases, leaving 6 bases of the junction unmatched. CDR3 length: 15 amino acids.

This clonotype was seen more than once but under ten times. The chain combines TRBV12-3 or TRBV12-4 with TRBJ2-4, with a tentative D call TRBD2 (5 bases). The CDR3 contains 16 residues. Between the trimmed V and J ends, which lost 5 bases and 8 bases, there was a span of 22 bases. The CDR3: CASSQTTGKGLDIQYF. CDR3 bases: TGTGCCAGCAGTCAAACGACGGGAAAAGGGTTAGACATTCAGTACTTC.

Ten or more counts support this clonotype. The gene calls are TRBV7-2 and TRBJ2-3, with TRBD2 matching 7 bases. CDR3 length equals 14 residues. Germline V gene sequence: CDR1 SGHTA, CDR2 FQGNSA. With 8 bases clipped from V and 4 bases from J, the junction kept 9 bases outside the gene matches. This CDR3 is CASHLLAGADTQYF. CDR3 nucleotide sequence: TGTGCCAGCCACCTACTGGCGGGGGCAGATACGCAGTATTTT. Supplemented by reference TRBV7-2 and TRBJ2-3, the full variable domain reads GAGVSQSPSNKVTEKGKDVELRCDPISGHTALYWYRQSLGQGLEFLIYFQGNSAPDKSGLPSDRFSAERTGGSVSTLTIQRTQQEDSAVYLCASHLLAGADTQYFGPGTRLTVL.

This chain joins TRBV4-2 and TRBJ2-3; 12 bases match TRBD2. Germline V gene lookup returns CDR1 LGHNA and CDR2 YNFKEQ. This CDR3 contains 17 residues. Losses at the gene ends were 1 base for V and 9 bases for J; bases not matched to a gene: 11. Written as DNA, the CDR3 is TGTGCCAGCAGCCAAGTAGCGCCTAGCGGGGGGGCAAGGACGCAGTATTTT. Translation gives CASSQVAPSGGARTQYF.

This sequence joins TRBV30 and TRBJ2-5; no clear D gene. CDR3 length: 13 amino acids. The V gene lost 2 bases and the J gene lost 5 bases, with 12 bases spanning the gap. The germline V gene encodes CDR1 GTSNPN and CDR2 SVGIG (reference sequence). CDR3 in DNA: TGTGCCTGGAGTCCAGACCTCCGGGAGACCCAGTACTTC. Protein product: CAWSPDLRETQYF.

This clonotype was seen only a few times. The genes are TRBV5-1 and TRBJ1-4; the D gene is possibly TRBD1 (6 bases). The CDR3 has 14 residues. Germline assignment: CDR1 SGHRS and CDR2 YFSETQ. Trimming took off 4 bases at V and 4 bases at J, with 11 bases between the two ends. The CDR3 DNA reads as TGCGCCAGCAGCGAGGACAGCTTTAATGAAAAACTGTTTTTT. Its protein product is CASSEDSFNEKLFF.